This T cell receptor (beta chain) appears in the sequencing data of a study of T cells in Graves' hyperthyroidism and ophthalmopathy. This clonotype was detected ten times or more. From RNA transcripts, TCR beta CDR3 regions were amplified. The TCR CDR3 was amplified in a first-round RT-PCR using the HTBI primer set. MiXCR, applied by TCRdb to the multiplex PCR reads, yields one record per CDR3 protein. Found here are approximately 620,000 distinct CDR3 sequences, around 13% of them singletons; the top ten hold 5.5% to 7.5%. Per germline, CDR1 MNHEY and CDR2 SMNVEV (reference sequence). The CDR3 runs 13 residues. V lost 0 bases and J lost 7, with 10 bases in between.

The sequenced sample consisted of blood. This chain uses TRBV27 with TRBJ2-7, with D possibly matching TRBD1 (6 bases). The receptor was derived from a woman in her twenties or thirties with Graves' hyperthyroidism that later progressed to Graves' ophthalmopathy. The CDR3 bases are TGTGCCAGCAGTTTATCCCCCACAGGGGAGCAGTACTTC. This sequence encodes CASSLSPTGEQYF.